Given below is one T cell receptor (beta chain) in context. The target antigen is unknown. This record comes from a study of OX40 agonist ivuxolimab in advanced cancers. V lost 2 bases to trimming and J lost 7 bases, with 20 bases between them. This CDR3 comprises 17 residues. Per the germline V gene, CDR1 is MDHEN and CDR2 is SYDVKM. The assay was immunoSEQ multiplex PCR, and TCRdb's table has in-frame clones only and misses some. The table records roughly 75,000 clones, approximately 82% of them present only once. General study results and limits: There were, on average, more expanded clones in CD8+ T cells than in CD4+.

The origin of this receptor is an adult with an advanced solid tumor such as melanoma, head and neck, liver or kidney cancer. The specimen was CD4+ or CD8+ T cells sorted from blood, collected in a trial of the OX40 agonist ivuxolimab. V gene TRBV28 combines with J gene TRBJ1-4; TRBD1 is a possible D gene (5 bases). The chain's CDR3 is CASSLRVGGRLSEKLFF. For the CDR3, the DNA is TGTGCCAGCAGTTTACGGGTCGGGGGTAGGCTTTCTGAAAAACTGTTTTTT. Based on the CDR3 plus reference TRBV28 and TRBJ1-4, the full variable domain is DVKVTQSSRYLVKRTGEKVFLECVQDMDHENMFWYRQDPGLGLRLIYFSYDVKMKEKGDIPEGYSVSREKKERFSLILESASTNQTSMYLCASSLRVGGRLSEKLFFGSGTQLSVL.